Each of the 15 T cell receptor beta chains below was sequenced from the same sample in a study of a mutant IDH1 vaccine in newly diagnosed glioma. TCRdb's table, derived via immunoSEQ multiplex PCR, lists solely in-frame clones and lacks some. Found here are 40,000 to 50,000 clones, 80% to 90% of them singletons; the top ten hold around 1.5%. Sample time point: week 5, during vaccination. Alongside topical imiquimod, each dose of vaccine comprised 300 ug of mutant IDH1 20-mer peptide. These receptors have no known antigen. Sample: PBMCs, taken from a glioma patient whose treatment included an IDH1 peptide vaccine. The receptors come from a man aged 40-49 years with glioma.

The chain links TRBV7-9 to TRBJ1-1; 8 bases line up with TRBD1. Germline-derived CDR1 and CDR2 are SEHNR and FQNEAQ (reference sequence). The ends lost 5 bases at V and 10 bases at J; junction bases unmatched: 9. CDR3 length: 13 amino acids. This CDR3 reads CASSGIQGVGAFF. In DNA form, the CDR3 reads TGTGCCAGCAGCGGGATACAGGGGGTTGGAGCTTTCTTT.

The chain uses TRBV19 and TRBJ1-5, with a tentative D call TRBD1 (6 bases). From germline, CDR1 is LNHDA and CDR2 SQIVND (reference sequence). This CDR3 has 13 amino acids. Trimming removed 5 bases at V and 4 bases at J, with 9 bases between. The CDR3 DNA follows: TGTGCCAGTAGTGGGGGGCTAAATCAGCCCCAGCATTTT. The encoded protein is CASSGGLNQPQHF.

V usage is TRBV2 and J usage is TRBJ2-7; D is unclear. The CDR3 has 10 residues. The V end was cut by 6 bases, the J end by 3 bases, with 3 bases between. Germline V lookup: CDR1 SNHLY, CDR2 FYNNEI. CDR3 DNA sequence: TGTGCCAGCAGGGACTACGAGCAGTACTTC. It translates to CASRDYEQYF.

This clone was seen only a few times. The CDR3 sequence is CASSKGFRNQPQHF. Here the CDR3 DNA reads TGTGCCAGCTCCAAGGGGTTCCGCAATCAGCCCCAGCATTTT. The rearrangement uses TRBV6-5 and TRBJ1-5, with D perhaps matching TRBD1 (5 bases). CDR1 is MNHEY and CDR2 is SVGAGI in the germline V gene. Trimming took 8 bases from V and 2 from J, leaving 13 bases between them. This CDR3 is built from 14 residues.

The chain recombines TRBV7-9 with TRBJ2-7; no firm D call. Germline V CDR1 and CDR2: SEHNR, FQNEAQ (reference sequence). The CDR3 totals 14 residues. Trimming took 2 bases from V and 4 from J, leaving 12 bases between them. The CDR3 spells CASSLPPPRYEQYF. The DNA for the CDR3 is TGTGCCAGCAGCTTACCCCCCCCGAGGTACGAGCAGTACTTC.

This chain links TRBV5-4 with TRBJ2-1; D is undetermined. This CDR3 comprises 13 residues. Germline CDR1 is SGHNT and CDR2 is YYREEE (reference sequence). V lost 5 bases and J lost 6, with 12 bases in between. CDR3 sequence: CASSPPGLNEQFF. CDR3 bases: TGTGCCAGCAGTCCCCCGGGCCTCAATGAGCAGTTCTTC. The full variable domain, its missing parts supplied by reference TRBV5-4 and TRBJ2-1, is ETGVTQSPTHLIKTRGQQVTLRCSSQSGHNTVSWYQQALGQGPQFIFQYYREEENGRGNFPPRFSGLQFPNYSSELNVNALELDDSALYLCASSPPGLNEQFFGPGTRLTVL.

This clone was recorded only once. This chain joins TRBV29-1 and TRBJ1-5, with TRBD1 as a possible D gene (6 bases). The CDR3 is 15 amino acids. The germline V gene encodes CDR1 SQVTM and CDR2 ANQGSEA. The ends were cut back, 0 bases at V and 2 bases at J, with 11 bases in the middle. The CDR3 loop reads CSVEEGGIGNQPQHF. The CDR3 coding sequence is TGCAGCGTTGAAGAAGGGGGAATTGGCAATCAGCCCCAGCATTTT.

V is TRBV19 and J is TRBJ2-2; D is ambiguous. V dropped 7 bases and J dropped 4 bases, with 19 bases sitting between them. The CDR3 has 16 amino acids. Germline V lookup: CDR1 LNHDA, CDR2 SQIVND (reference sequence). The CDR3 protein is CASMVVGLPFTGELFF. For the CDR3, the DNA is TGTGCCAGTATGGTCGTTGGGCTACCATTCACCGGGGAGCTGTTTTTT.

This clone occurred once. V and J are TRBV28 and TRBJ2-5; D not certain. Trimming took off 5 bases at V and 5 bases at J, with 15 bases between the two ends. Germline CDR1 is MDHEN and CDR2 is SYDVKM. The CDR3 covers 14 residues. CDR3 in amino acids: CASSPGLGWETQYF. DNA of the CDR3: TGTGCCAGCAGTCCAGGTTTGGGGTGGGAGACCCAGTACTTC.

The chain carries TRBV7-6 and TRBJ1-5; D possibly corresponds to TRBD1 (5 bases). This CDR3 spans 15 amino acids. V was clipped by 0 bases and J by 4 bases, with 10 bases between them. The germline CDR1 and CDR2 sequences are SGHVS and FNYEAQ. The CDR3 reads CASSLAARVNQPQHF. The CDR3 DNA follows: TGTGCCAGCAGCTTAGCCGCCAGGGTAAATCAGCCCCAGCATTTT.

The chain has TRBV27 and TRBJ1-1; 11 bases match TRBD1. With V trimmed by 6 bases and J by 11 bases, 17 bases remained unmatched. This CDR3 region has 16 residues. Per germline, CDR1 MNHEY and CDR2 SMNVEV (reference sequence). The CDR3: CASRSGQGATSGRAFF. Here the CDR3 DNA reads TGTGCCAGCAGGTCCGGACAGGGGGCAACCTCTGGACGGGCTTTCTTT.

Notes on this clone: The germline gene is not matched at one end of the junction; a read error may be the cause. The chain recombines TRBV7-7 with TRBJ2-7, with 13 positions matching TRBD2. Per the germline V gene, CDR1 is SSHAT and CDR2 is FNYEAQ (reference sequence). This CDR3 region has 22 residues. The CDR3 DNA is TGTGCTAGCAGCTTCGTACTCAACATCGACGAAGGGGGGACTAGCGGGACCTACGAGCAGTACTTC. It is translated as CASSFVLNIDEGGTSGTYEQYF.

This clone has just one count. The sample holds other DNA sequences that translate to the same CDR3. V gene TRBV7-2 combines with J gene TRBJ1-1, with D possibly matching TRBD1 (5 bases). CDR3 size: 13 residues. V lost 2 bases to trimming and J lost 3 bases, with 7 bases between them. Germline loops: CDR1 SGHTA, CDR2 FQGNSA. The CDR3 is CASSLQGYTEAFF. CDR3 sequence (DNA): TGTGCCAGCAGCTTACAGGGTTACACTGAAGCTTTCTTT.

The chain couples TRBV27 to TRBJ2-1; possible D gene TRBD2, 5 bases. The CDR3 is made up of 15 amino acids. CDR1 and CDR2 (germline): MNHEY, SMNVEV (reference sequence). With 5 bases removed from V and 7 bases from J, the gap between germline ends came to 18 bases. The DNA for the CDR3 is TGTGCCAGCAGTGCTCGGACTCTCGATCTGAATGAGCAGTTCTTC. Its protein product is CASSARTLDLNEQFF.

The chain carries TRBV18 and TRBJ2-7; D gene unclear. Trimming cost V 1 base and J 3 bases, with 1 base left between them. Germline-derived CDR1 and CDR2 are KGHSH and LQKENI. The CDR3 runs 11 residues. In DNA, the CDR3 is TGTGCCAGCTCACCACACTACGAGCAGTACTTC. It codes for CASSPHYEQYF.